The source of this TCR beta chain is a study of blood T cell repertoires in COVID-19. About the study: PBMCs, B-cell-depleted T cells, or T cells provided the cDNA or gDNA that made up the material.

Here immunoSEQ multiplex PCR was the method, and the copy in TCRdb shows in-frame clones only, minus some. Found here are about 210,000 clones, approximately 91% of them singletons; the top ten hold 0.65% to 0.85%. Trimming took 6 bases from V and 7 from J; bases not matched to a gene: 8. CDR1 and CDR2 (germline): MGHDK, SYGVNS. CDR3 length: 14 residues. The receptor was isolated from a man aged 35 to 55 with acute or convalescent COVID-19. The gene calls are TRBV25-1 and TRBJ2-2; 7 nucleotides align to TRBD2. Specimen: peripheral blood. In DNA, the CDR3 is TGTGCCAGCAGCCCGGCGGGAGTGGACGGGGAGCTGTTTTTT. It specifies CASSPAGVDGELFF.